This T cell receptor (beta chain) appears in the sequencing data of a study of T cell repertoires in cytomegalovirus infection (dated by TCRdb to between 2017 and 2020). Notes on the research overall: Peptide stimulations targeted recently identified HLA-C-restricted CMV epitopes, whose presentation resists viral immunomodulation, together with well-studied HLA-B-restricted epitopes. The HLA type of each donor mattered for the analysis, because public TCR beta signatures pointed to carriage of CMV infection along with the matching HLA type.

General findings and caveats noted by the study authors: The ex vivo response was dominated by HLA-C-restricted CMV-specific TCR beta clonotypes, and the single most frequent clonotype in two of eight donors was supplied by these HLA-C-restricted clonotypes. Cumulative frequency of public TCR beta family members discriminated carriers of CMV infection plus the relevant HLA type in this cohort and an independent roughly 330-donor cohort.

Comments on this clonotype: Its antigen remains undetermined. No qualities accompany the bases; no much larger clone lies one base away.

The germline ends are 13 bases apart after V is trimmed by 2 bases and J by 5 bases. The cysteine opens and the phenylalanine closes a CDR3 of 14 amino acids. CDR3 DNA only is kept here, 42 bases in frame from base 1. The germline V gene sets CDR1 to SGHAT and CDR2 to FQNNGV. According to the study, the label for this sample's treatment or condition signals: in vitro stimulation with specific CMV peptide epitopes to enrich CMV-specific T cells. Sequencer: Illumina HiSeq 1500. TCRdb itself trimmed the public reads at Q25 with fastp, ran MiXCR and retained productive beta chains. Rows with one shared CDR3 protein collapse into an entry with the most common genes and DNA. This sample lists about half a million distinct CDR3 sequences; under 55% were detected once. In total, the top ten clones hold around 44% of the sample.

The sequence joins TRBV11-2 to TRBJ2-7, with a tentative D call of TRBD1 or TRBD2, each matching 6 bases. This sample comprised cultured PBMCs, obtained from culture after CMV antigen stimulation. The source of this sequence is a human donor in good health (CMV status not recorded). Some clones in this sample may be carry-over from other donors' samples. The CDR3 region: CASSLFGGYDEQYF. The nucleotide sequence reads TGTGCCAGCAGCTTATTCGGGGGCTACGACGAGCAGTACTTC. Reference TRBV11-2 and TRBJ2-7 proteins supply the regions before and after the CDR3; the full variable domain is: EAGVAQSPRYKIIEKRQSVAFWCNPISGHATLYWYQQILGQGPKLLIQFQNNGVVDDSQLPKDRFSAERLKGVDSTLKIQPAKLEDSAVYLCASSLFGGYDEQYFGPGTRLTVT.